Presented here are 27 T cell receptor beta chains from one specimen sequenced in a study of T cell clonality in common variable immunodeficiency. Measured with immunoSEQ multiplex PCR; TCRdb has only the in-frame clones, and not every one. The sample is made up of 39,000 or so clones, none counted only once. Sequenced material: peripheral blood mononuclear cells. These receptor sequences come from a person aged 18 to 75 in good health.

This clone was counted many times. The CDR3 bases that were read are TGTGCCAGCTCACCACCGGGGGGAGGGCCCATGGAGACC. Its translation is CASSPPGGGPMET. The complete CDR3 protein is CASSPPGGGPMETQYF. This chain joins TRBV18 and TRBJ2-5; 7 bases are shared with TRBD2. The read gets to within 3 residues of the CDR3 end, and the germline J gene fills in the rest. V trimming: 0 bases; J trimming: 5 bases; junction bases outside the gene matches: 9. The CDR3 extends over 16 amino acids. Germline CDR1 is KGHSH and CDR2 is LQKENI.

This clone was counted many times. The read finishes 3 residues shy of the CDR3 end, and the germline J gene is used to complete it. The chain recombines TRBV20-1 with TRBJ2-2; TRBD2 matches 7 bases. This CDR3 is 11 amino acids long. The germline gives CDR1 DFQATT, CDR2 SNEGSKA (reference sequence). The covered CDR3 bases are TGCAGTGCTAAGGAGCGGGACGAG. Residues: CSAKERDE. The CDR3 in full is CSAKERDELFF.

This clone showed up many times. CDR3 bases read: TGTGCCAGCCGGGACAGGGGACATTTTATT. Translation gives CASRDRGHFI. The whole CDR3 is CASRDRGHFIQYF. This chain connects TRBV7-9 to TRBJ2-4, with 10 bases identical to TRBD1. Read coverage stops 3 residues before the CDR3 terminus; the germline J gene supplies the remainder. In germline, CDR1 is SEHNR, CDR2 FQNEAQ (reference sequence). This CDR3 is 13 amino acids long.

This clone has at least ten counts. The CDR3 reads CASSFPGQGGTEAFF. The CDR3 DNA, read in part, is TGCGCCAGCAGCTTCCCGGGACAGGGGGGAACTGAA. This chain uses TRBV5-1 with TRBJ1-1; TRBD1 matches at 11 bases. The DNA ends 3 residues before the CDR3 does, and the rest of the CDR3 is filled in from the germline J gene. The CDR3 runs 15 residues. Germline assignment: CDR1 SGHRS and CDR2 YFSETQ. After removal of 2 bases from V and 5 bases from J, the junction contained 5 bases not matched to a gene.

This clone was detected many times. The CDR3 end falls 3 residues outside the read, so it is completed with the germline J gene. This chain uses TRBV30 with TRBJ1-6; D might be TRBD1 (6 bases). The CDR3 sequence is 17 residues long. CDR1 is GTSNPN and CDR2 is SVGIG in the germline V gene (reference sequence). V was cut by 4 bases and J by 7 bases, with 23 bases left in between. The CDR3 loop reads CAWTDRGGGRGNSPLHF. The CDR3 DNA, read in part, is TGTGCCTGGACCGACCGGGGAGGGGGAAGGGGAAATTCACCC.

This clone occurred many times. CDR3 DNA (partial): TGTGCCAGCAGTTCGGTTAGCGGGAGCAGAACAGATACG. Its translation is CASSSVSGSRTDT. The CDR3 as a whole reads CASSSVSGSRTDTQYF. The chain couples TRBV28 to TRBJ2-3; 9 nucleotides align to TRBD2. The CDR3 is cut off 3 residues early in the read; its end comes from the germline J gene. The germline V gene has CDR1 MDHEN and CDR2 SYDVKM. The CDR3 totals 16 residues. The ends lost 4 bases at V and 3 bases at J; junction bases unmatched: 8.

This clone occurred many times. The read gets to within 3 residues of the CDR3 end, and the germline J gene fills in the rest. This chain joins TRBV7-2 and TRBJ2-3; 9 nucleotides agree with TRBD1. Germline V CDR1 and CDR2: SGHTA, FQGNSA. V trimming: 4 bases; J trimming: 5 bases; junction bases outside the gene matches: 7. The CDR3 extends over 15 amino acids. The CDR3 DNA, read in part, is TGTGCCAGCAGCTCGCTGACAGGGGGAGGAGATACG. It translates to CASSSLTGGGDT. The whole CDR3 sequence is CASSSLTGGGDTQYF.

The sample holds many counts of this clone. The CDR3 goes on 3 residues after the read ends, and that part is filled in from the germline J gene. The V call is TRBV5-4, the J call TRBJ2-2, with TRBD1 identical over 8 bases. V lost 3 bases, J lost 5 bases, and 6 bases stayed unmatched. CDR1 is SGHNT, CDR2 YYREEE, per germline (reference sequence). This CDR3 comprises 15 residues. The CDR3 here is CASSSPTGVTGELFF. Partial CDR3 DNA: TGTGCCAGCAGCTCGCCGACAGGGGTTACCGGGGAG. Full variable domain (remainder filled in from reference TRBV5-4 and TRBJ2-2): ETGVTQSPTHLIKTRGQQVTLRCSSQSGHNTVSWYQQALGQGPQFIFQYYREEENGRGNFPPRFSGLQFPNYSSELNVNALELDDSALYLCASSSPTGVTGELFFGEGSRLTVL.

Comment on this clone: An end of the junction differs from the germline gene, which may be a read error. The CDR3 goes on 3 residues after the read ends, and that part is filled in from the germline J gene. V and J are TRBV7-9 and TRBJ2-1, with TRBD2 as a possible D gene (5 bases). Per germline, CDR1 SEHNR and CDR2 FQNEAQ (reference sequence). The CDR3 runs to 14 residues. The part of the CDR3 DNA that was read is TGTGCCAGCAGTATCGGGGTAGCCTATAATGAG. Its protein is CASSIGVAYNE. The entire CDR3 is CASSIGVAYNEQFF. Based on the CDR3 plus reference TRBV7-9 and TRBJ2-1, the full variable domain is DTGVSQNPRHKITKRGQNVTFRCDPISEHNRLYWYRQTLGQGPEFLTYFQNEAQLEKSRLLSDRFSAERPKGSFSTLEIQRTEQGDSAMYLCASSIGVAYNEQFFGPGTRLTVL.

This clone was detected ten times or more. The CDR3 is cut off 3 residues early in the read; its end comes from the germline J gene. The chain carries TRBV29-1 and TRBJ1-1; D is ambiguous. The CDR3 is made up of 14 amino acids. From germline, CDR1 is SQVTM and CDR2 ANQGSEA. Trimming pared 6 bases from V and 1 base from J, leaving 15 bases between. The CDR3 loop is CSVGLSLGNTEAFF. CDR3 DNA, as far as it was read: TGCAGCGTAGGGCTCTCCCTGGGGAACACTGAA.

This clone came up many times. Partial CDR3 DNA: TGTGCCAGCAGCCCGACAGGGGGCGCAGTCTATGAG. Amino acid sequence: CASSPTGGAVYE. The entire CDR3 protein is CASSPTGGAVYEQFF. V usage is TRBV2 and J usage is TRBJ2-1; 10 positions agree with TRBD1. The read ends 3 residues shy of where the CDR3 ends; the end is completed using the germline J gene. Germline V gene data show CDR1 as SNHLY and CDR2 as FYNNEI. Losses at the gene ends were 6 bases for V and 8 bases for J; bases not matched to a gene: 10. This CDR3 has 15 amino acids.

This clone was seen many times. The read terminates 3 residues ahead of where the CDR3 ends, so the germline J gene completes it. V gene TRBV7-3 combines with J gene TRBJ1-2; weak D call: TRBD1 (6 bases). The CDR3 spans 17 residues. V was pared by 0 bases and J by 2 bases, with 16 bases between. Germline CDR1 SGHTA, CDR2 FQGTGA. This CDR3 is CASSLTHQTGRNYGYTF. Partial CDR3 DNA: TGTGCCAGCAGCTTAACCCACCAGACAGGTAGAAACTATGGC.

In its sample, this clone was seen many times. The read is 3 residues too short to cover the CDR3 end, so that end is filled in from the germline J gene. The chain is built from TRBV20-1 and TRBJ2-2; 7 bases map to TRBD1. V lost 6 bases and J lost 6; bases outside the gene matches: 10. Looked up from germline, CDR1 is DFQATT and CDR2 is SNEGSKA (reference sequence). CDR3 length equals 14 residues. The CDR3 region is CSAPGIGQAGELFF. The CDR3 bases that were read are TGCAGTGCCCCCGGGATAGGACAGGCCGGGGAG.

Details on this clone: The junction departs from the called germline gene at one end, perhaps through a read error. Coverage ceases 3 residues before the CDR3 finishes, and the germline J gene fills in the end. Other DNA sequences of this sample code for an identical CDR3. The J gene is TRBJ1-3, the V gene TRBV7-6; the match to TRBD1 covers 7 bases. This CDR3 is built from 16 residues. CDR1 and CDR2 (germline): SGHVS, FNYEAQ. The CDR3 sequence: CASSSLGGMGGNTIYF. The DNA read from the CDR3 is TGTGCCAGCAGCTCCCTAGGGGGCATGGGTGGAAACACG. The full variable domain, rest sourced from reference TRBV7-6 and TRBJ1-3, is GAGVSQSPRYKVTKRGQDVALRCDPISGHVSLYWYRQALGQGPEFLTYFNYEAQQDKSGLPNDRFSAERPEGSISTLTIQRTEQRDSAMYRCASSSLGGMGGNTIYFGEGSWLTVV.

Many counts were recorded for this clone. Sequencing ends 3 residues short of the CDR3 end; the germline J gene provides the rest. The chain employs TRBV30 and TRBJ1-2; 9 positions match TRBD1. The length of the CDR3 is 15 residues. Germline-derived CDR1 and CDR2 are GTSNPN and SVGIG (reference sequence). V gave up 2 bases and J gave up 7 bases; unmatched junction bases: 11. CDR3 sequence: CAWSPQGQGAGGYTF. The CDR3 DNA, read in part, is TGTGCCTGGAGTCCTCAGGGACAGGGAGCCGGTGGC.

Many counts were recorded for this clone. CDR3 protein: CASSEGPPAGFYNEQFF. The DNA read from the CDR3 is TGTGCCAGCAGTGAAGGACCCCCGGCGGGATTTTACAATGAG. The V call is TRBV2, the J call TRBJ2-1; tentatively, D is TRBD2 (6 bases). From the germline J gene comes the end of the CDR3, since the read stops 3 residues before it. CDR3 length: 17 amino acids. The ends were cut back, 1 base at V and 4 bases at J, with 17 bases in the middle. CDR1 is SNHLY and CDR2 is FYNNEI in the germline V gene. Drawing the rest from reference TRBV2 and TRBJ2-1, the complete variable domain is EPEVTQTPSHQVTQMGQEVILRCVPISNHLYFYWYRQILGQKVEFLVSFYNNEISEKSEIFDDQFSVERPDGSNFTLKIRSTKLEDSAMYFCASSEGPPAGFYNEQFFGPGTRLTVL.

At least ten counts were recorded for this clone. Coverage ceases 3 residues before the CDR3 finishes, and the germline J gene fills in the end. The V and J genes are TRBV20-1 and TRBJ2-7; TRBD2 matches 7 bases. After removal of 3 bases from V and 0 bases from J, the junction contained 8 bases not matched to a gene. The CDR3 consists of 15 residues. Germline CDR1 reads DFQATT; CDR2 reads SNEGSKA (reference sequence). The CDR3 protein is CSASPLAVSSYEQYF. The DNA read from the CDR3 is TGCAGTGCTAGTCCCCTAGCGGTAAGCTCCTACGAG.

In its sample, this clone was seen many times. The CDR3 end lies 3 residues beyond the end of the read and is filled in from the germline J gene. The chain uses TRBV5-1 and TRBJ2-7; 7 nucleotides match TRBD2. The CDR3 totals 14 residues. J lost 6 bases, V lost 1 base, and 7 bases had no gene match. Germline V CDR1 and CDR2: SGHRS, YFSETQ. This CDR3 reads CASSLIDSGGEQYF. The CDR3 DNA, read in part, is TGCGCCAGCAGCTTGATCGACTCGGGGGGCGAG.

This clone was recorded many times. With the read ending 3 residues before the CDR3 end, the germline J gene is used to fill in that end. V and J are TRBV30 and TRBJ2-6; D remains ambiguous. V was clipped by 5 bases and J by 0 bases, with 2 bases between them. Germline V gene sequence: CDR1 GTSNPN, CDR2 SVGIG (reference sequence). This CDR3 has 12 residues. The CDR3 DNA, read in part, is TGTGCCTGGCTCTCTGGGGCCAACGTC. This codes for CAWLSGANV. The complete CDR3 reads CAWLSGANVLTF.

This clone was observed many times. Sequencing ends 3 residues short of the CDR3 end; the germline J gene provides the rest. V usage is TRBV29-1 and J usage is TRBJ2-3; D uncertain. Between the trimmed V and J ends, which lost 1 base and 6 bases, there was a span of 11 bases. The V gene's germline CDR1 is SQVTM and CDR2 ANQGSEA. This CDR3 is built from 13 residues. CDR3 DNA (partial): TGCAGCGTTGAAGGGCCCCGGCGGGATACG. This codes for CSVEGPRRDT. The whole CDR3 protein reads CSVEGPRRDTQYF.

In its sample, this clone was seen a few times. The DNA ends 3 residues before the CDR3 does, and the rest of the CDR3 is filled in from the germline J gene. V usage is TRBV7-2 and J usage is TRBJ2-7, with D possibly TRBD1 on 6 matching bases. V was clipped by 8 bases and J by 0 bases, with 17 bases between them. The CDR3 contains 15 residues. Germline CDR1 and CDR2: SGHTA and FQGNSA. Partial CDR3 DNA: TGTGCCAGCGCGGAAGGGGACATCCTCTCCTACGAG. Translated: CASAEGDILSYE. The CDR3 reads in full as CASAEGDILSYEQYF.

The sample holds many counts of this clone. The CDR3 goes on 3 residues after the read ends, and that part is filled in from the germline J gene. The rearrangement uses TRBV7-3 and TRBJ1-1; 7 nucleotides align to TRBD1. Trimming at V came to 2 bases and at J to 5 bases, leaving 5 bases not matched to a gene. CDR3 length: 14 amino acids. Germline values: CDR1 SGHTA, CDR2 FQGTGA. The CDR3 region is CASSLDRERTEAFF. CDR3 bases read: TGTGCCAGCAGCTTAGACAGGGAGAGGACTGAA.

This clone was detected only a few times. The read halts 3 residues ahead of the CDR3 end, with the missing end drawn from the germline J gene. The chain is built from TRBV7-9 and TRBJ2-3; D call uncertain. This CDR3 has 11 residues. V gave up 4 bases and J gave up 3 bases, with 2 bases separating them. Germline V CDR1 and CDR2: SEHNR, FQNEAQ (reference sequence). This CDR3 is CASSSTDTQYF. The part of the CDR3 DNA that was read is TGTGCCAGCAGCTCTACAGATACG.

This clone appeared many times. The read falls 3 residues short of the CDR3 end, and the missing part is taken from the germline J gene. The chain has TRBV10-3 and TRBJ1-2, with 7 bases fitting TRBD1. Germline V lookup: CDR1 ENHRY, CDR2 SYGVKD. The trim removed 6 bases at V and 4 bases at J, leaving 5 bases unmatched. The CDR3 length is 13 residues. The CDR3 loop reads CAISQGEAYGYTF. The CDR3 bases that were read are TGTGCCATCAGCCAGGGGGAAGCCTATGGC.

This clone was observed a handful of times. The CDR3 loop reads CASSISRGGNYGQYF. The sequenced CDR3 bases are TGTGCCAGTAGTATTTCCAGGGGAGGAAACTATGGT. This sequence joins TRBV19 and TRBJ2-4; either TRBD1 or TRBD2 may supply D (6 bases each). The missing CDR3 end, 3 residues past where the read stops, is filled in from the germline J gene. Germline-derived CDR1 and CDR2 are LNHDA and SQIVND (reference sequence). This CDR3 comprises 15 residues.

This chain's CDR3 is CASSWAGSNEKLFF. The CDR3 bases that were read are TGTGCCAGCAGCTGGGCCGGCTCTAATGAAAAG. The chain joins TRBV5-5 to TRBJ2-2; D is uncertain. The missing CDR3 end, 3 residues past where the read stops, is filled in from the germline J gene. The CDR3 runs to 14 residues. The germline CDR1 and CDR2 sequences are SGHKS and YYEKEE (reference sequence).

This clone was detected ten times or more. The DNA ends 3 residues before the CDR3 does, and the rest of the CDR3 is filled in from the germline J gene. V usage is TRBV20-1 and J usage is TRBJ2-2; TRBD1 matches at 7 bases. CDR3 length equals 16 residues. In germline, CDR1 is DFQATT, CDR2 SNEGSKA (reference sequence). This CDR3 reads CSANGQASATNEKLFF. The sequenced part of the CDR3 DNA is TGCAGTGCTAACGGACAGGCTTCAGCAACTAATGAAAAG.